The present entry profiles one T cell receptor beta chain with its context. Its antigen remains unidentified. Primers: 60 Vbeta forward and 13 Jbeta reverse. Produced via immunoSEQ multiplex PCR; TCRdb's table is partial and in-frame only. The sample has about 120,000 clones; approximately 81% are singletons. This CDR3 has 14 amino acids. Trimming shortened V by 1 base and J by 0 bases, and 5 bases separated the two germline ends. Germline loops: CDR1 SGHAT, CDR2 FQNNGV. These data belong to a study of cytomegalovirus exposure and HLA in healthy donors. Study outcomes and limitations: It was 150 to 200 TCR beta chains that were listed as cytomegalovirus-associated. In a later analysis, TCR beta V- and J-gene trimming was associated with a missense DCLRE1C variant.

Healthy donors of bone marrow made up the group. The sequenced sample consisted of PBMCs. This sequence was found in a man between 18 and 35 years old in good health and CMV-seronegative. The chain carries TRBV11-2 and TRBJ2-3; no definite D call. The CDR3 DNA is TGTGCCAGCAGCTTAGGCGGAAGCACAGATACGCAGTATTTT. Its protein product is CASSLGGSTDTQYF. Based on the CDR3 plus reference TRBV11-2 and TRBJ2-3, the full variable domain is EAGVAQSPRYKIIEKRQSVAFWCNPISGHATLYWYQQILGQGPKLLIQFQNNGVVDDSQLPKDRFSAERLKGVDSTLKIQPAKLEDSAVYLCASSLGGSTDTQYFGPGTRLTVL.